This TCR beta chain was recovered during a study of blood T cell repertoires in COVID-19. Study-wide context: Specimens from acute and convalescent COVID-19 originated in the United States, Italy and Spain. Sources were T cells, B-cell-depleted T cells, or PBMCs; the material itself was cDNA or gDNA.

The CDR3 runs to 15 residues. Unmatched junction bases numbered 7, after V lost 1 base and J lost 7 bases. From germline, CDR1 is LNHNV and CDR2 YYDKDF (reference sequence). Original analysis: Reference gene primers were amplified, and this amplification served to estimate nucleated cell counts. The data were produced by immunoSEQ multiplex PCR, yet TCRdb's version contains in-frame clones alone and is incomplete. That table gives V, J and clone size, and the DNA gave D and trimming. In the table there are around 140,000 clones, around 83% of which are singletons. Sequencing was done on a sample of peripheral blood. The TCR comes from a man aged 55 to 70 with active or convalescent COVID-19. This sequence joins TRBV15 and TRBJ2-1; TRBD2 matches at 7 bases. CDR3 nucleotide sequence: TGTGCCACCAGCAGAGGGGGGGAGGGCCGAAATGAGCAGTTCTTC. Its protein is CATSRGGEGRNEQFF.